This T cell receptor beta chain was recorded in a study of cytomegalovirus exposure and HLA in healthy donors (dated 2017 in TCRdb). Concerning the study at large: According to a later analysis, the 110 or so validation repertoires were produced on the same platform as the 700 or so repertoires of the first cohort. The study aimed to test whether cataloging public T cell receptors could reveal signatures of past pathogen exposure. Along with the approximately 670-subject first cohort, a separate validation cohort of around 110 different subjects was used. To predict cytomegalovirus infection status, the study combined high-throughput TCR immunosequencing, statistical association of individual TCRs with disease status, and machine learning.

The paper as a whole reports these results and caveats: A later analysis lacked HLA typing for the validation cohort, so it scored co-occurrence in that cohort across all 120 or so repertoires. The classifier was reported to diagnose cytomegalovirus status with high specificity and sensitivity in both the original cohort and the validation cohort. The study listed 150 to 200 TCR beta chains as associated with cytomegalovirus. Most TCR sequences were seen in very few donors, while some public TCRs were found in many individuals. A later analysis found that TCRs clustered in the first cohort also tended to co-occur in the 95 to 150 validation repertoires, with 94% of cluster scores above 0. A few of the identified cytomegalovirus-associated TCR beta chains were confirmed in vitro to be specific for cytomegalovirus antigens. The authors suggested that the approach could potentially be extended to other disease states and immunological phenotypes.

V is shortened by 3 bases, J by 5 bases, and the region joining them spans 14 bases. The CDR1 and CDR2 encoded by the germline V gene are MDHEN and SYDVKM. Taken from cysteine to phenylalanine, the CDR3 has 14 residues. Only the CDR3 portion is preserved as DNA: 42 bases, with reading frame beginning at the first base. The donors belonged to the validation cohort of around 130 subjects, which was separate from the approximately 700-subject first cohort. In regard to this clone: Its binding antigen is unknown. No base qualities exist here, and no much larger clone lies one base off it.

The library came from the immunoSEQ multiplex PCR assay. The authors processed their data as follows. A statistical classification framework was developed to diagnose cytomegalovirus status using the catalog of TCR beta chain sequences. TCRdb holds this immuneACCESS table with in-frame rearrangements only. Some clones are missing; in checked studies, unresolved V genes explain under half, and the rest has no known cause. V, J and clone size reflect that table, while D and trimming were determined from the DNA. The sample table lists about 190,000 clones, approximately 80% of them with a count of one. Roughly 7% of the sample lies in the top ten.

The receptor comes from a man between 18 and 35 years old in good health and CMV-seropositive. The rearranged chain carries TRBV28 and TRBJ2-7; a tentative D match to TRBD2 spans 7 bases. The sequencing input was PBMCs. For the CDR3, the sequence is CASSFPGGADEQYF. The nucleotide sequence reads as follows: TGTGCCAGCAGTTTCCCGGGGGGCGCAGACGAGCAGTACTTC.